This is a list of T cell receptor beta chains from one sample in a study of breast tumors, draining lymph nodes, adjacent tissues. TCRdb re-derived calls from the multiplex PCR reads in MiXCR, one entry per CDR3 protein. The sample lists about 94,000 distinct CDR3 sequences, roughly 29% occurring once. What was sequenced was axillary lymph node tissue. The receptor set was obtained from a female donor with breast cancer. Some clones in this sample may be carry-over from other donors' samples. CDR3s include the opening cysteine and the closing phenylalanine or tryptophan. Fields, in order: CDR3 protein, V gene.

CDR3: CASSPRTHTEAFF
V: TRBV5-1

CDR3: CASSLLQGGYTF
V: TRBV5-1

CDR3: CASSQDPGPNQPQHF
V: TRBV4-3

CDR3: CSATPSGRADTQYF
V: TRBV20-1

CDR3: CASSLTGTGETLYGYTF
V: TRBV7-2

CDR3: CASSLRLAGVRSNEQYF
V: TRBV7-6

CDR3: CASSLTPGSSYEQHF
V: TRBV7-3

CDR3: CASSLNLSGRRSGELFF
V: TRBV28

CDR3: CASSLLPAEEQYF
V: TRBV5-8

CDR3: CSARTTGDQPQHF
V: TRBV20-1

CDR3: CSVRGYSYEQYF
V: TRBV29-1

CDR3: CASSQSLNQPQHF
V: TRBV3-1

CDR3: CASSLEIGAHEQFF
V: TRBV5-4

CDR3: CASSSRSLTDTQYF
V: TRBV4-2

CDR3: CSARPGGVISSGANVLTF
V: TRBV20-1

CDR3: CRGWGNAEAFF
V: TRBV20-1

CDR3: CASSASPIQEQFF
V: TRBV9

CDR3: CASSVLTGSTDTQYF
V: TRBV13

CDR3: CASSRPPGEEQYF
V: TRBV12-3/TRBV12-4

CDR3: CASSVGSGVAYEQYF
V: TRBV9

CDR3: CASRRGRSVNTEAFF
V: TRBV6-6

CDR3: CASRRFGGASPHGYTF
V: TRBV6-4

CDR3: CSAYATDSPVFNEKLFF
V: TRBV20-1

CDR3: CASSLAPGTGSSEQYF
V: TRBV5-1

CDR3: CASSLNTGGPSEQYF
V: TRBV27

CDR3: CATSRATSPLHF
V: TRBV15

CDR3: CSARDPGPQEKLFF
V: TRBV20-1

CDR3: CSVDGQTYGYTF
V: TRBV29-1

CDR3: CASSSSSGRASRLSEQYF
V: TRBV11-1

CDR3: CASSLQIAGTTGELFF
V: TRBV5-1

CDR3: CASSVRDTQYF
V: TRBV2

CDR3: CASRTGAGADTQYF
V: TRBV6-4

CDR3: CASSPSDSSYNEQFF
V: TRBV19

CDR3: CSADETVGTDSYEQYF
V: TRBV20-1

CDR3: CASSPGLSRGLYEQYF
V: TRBV27

CDR3: CASSRLAGLSEQFF
V: TRBV11-3

CDR3: CASSQAGVMYEQYF
V: TRBV10-2

CDR3: CASSFSFGQPQHF
V: TRBV12-3/TRBV12-4

CDR3: CSAKGKRHHAQFF
V: TRBV20-1

CDR3: CASSVGQFNEQYFGPGTIYF
V: TRBV9

CDR3: CASSSVSGSSYNEQFF
V: TRBV12-3/TRBV12-4

CDR3: CASSRLAGGQNEQFF
V: TRBV11-2

CDR3: CASSWGVGWRVSTDTQYF
V: TRBV5-1

CDR3: CASGVVEGPNSPPHF
V: TRBV9

CDR3: CASSFIVGQPQHF
V: TRBV7-9

CDR3: CASSHLGGRNEQFF
V: TRBV4-1

CDR3: CASSFYICSAGLAGVEQYF
V: TRBV7-2

CDR3: CSAREGGRYEQYF
V: TRBV20-1

CDR3: CASSLTFGMFTF
V: TRBV28

CDR3: CSAGQTMNTEAFF
V: TRBV29-1

CDR3: CAISTGPEKLFF
V: TRBV10-3

CDR3: CASSSLQGRQADTQYF
V: TRBV5-1

CDR3: CATSSFSQGIGSPLHF
V: TRBV15

CDR3: CASSASGAENQLQHF
V: TRBV7-9

CDR3: CATSSGQAPYNEQFF
V: TRBV15

CDR3: CSVGLAEQGDTQYF
V: TRBV29-1

CDR3: CASRVGGPNEQFF
V: TRBV27